The T cell receptor (beta chain) under discussion was sequenced for a study of blood T cell repertoires in COVID-19. As for the study in general: Spain, Italy and the United States supplied samples that represented acute and convalescent COVID-19.

Per the study methods: Amplification of reference gene primers provided the estimated nucleated cell counts. Libraries were prepared by immunoSEQ multiplex PCR; TCRdb keeps only in-frame clonotypes and omits some of them. V, J and clone size are taken as reported in that table, and D and trimming were inferred from the DNA itself. The repertoire holds some 170,000 clones, with roughly four fifths as singletons. It was during active infection that Seattle patients were enrolled and then longitudinally followed. Source material: peripheral blood. The receptor was derived from a woman aged 35 to 49 with COVID-19, enrolled during active disease.

As DNA, the CDR3 is TGTGCCAGCAGCAGGGGATCCAACACTGAAGCTTTCTTT. As protein: CASSRGSNTEAFF. The chain employs TRBV12-3 or TRBV12-4 and TRBJ1-1; maybe TRBD1 (6 bases). The CDR3 sequence is 13 residues long. Deletions cut 6 bases from V and 2 bases from J, with 10 bases between.